This entry lists 19 T cell receptor beta chains sequenced from one sample in a study of Graves' ophthalmopathy and Graves' hyperthyroidism. TCR beta CDR3 regions were amplified from RNA transcripts. RT-PCR with HTBI primers came first, then second-round multiplex PCR. TCRdb ran MiXCR on the multiplex PCR reads and lists one entry per CDR3 protein. The sample consists of around 170,000 distinct CDR3 sequences, less than 45% of them appearing once. Sequencing was performed on peripheral blood. The receptors shown here come from a woman aged 40 to 55 with Graves' ophthalmopathy.

V and J are TRBV11-2 and TRBJ2-5; 8 nucleotides agree with TRBD2. With V trimmed by 7 bases and J by 5 bases, 12 bases remained unmatched. Per the germline V gene, CDR1 is SGHAT and CDR2 is FQNNGV. CDR3 length equals 15 residues. The CDR3 bases are TGTGCCAGCAACCCAAACGGGAGGGCCGGTGAGACCCAGTACTTC. Protein: CASNPNGRAGETQYF.

This clonotype has just a few counts. The J gene is TRBJ2-5, the V gene TRBV2; 11 positions match TRBD2. Germline CDR1 and CDR2: SNHLY and FYNNEI. The V and J ends lost 4 bases and 7 bases, in that order; junction bases with no gene match: 11. The CDR3 is made up of 16 amino acids. Here the CDR3 reads CASSATGLAAASTQYF. CDR3 in DNA: TGTGCCAGCAGTGCCACGGGACTAGCGGCCGCTTCGACCCAGTACTTC.

The chain carries TRBV6-2 or TRBV6-3 and TRBJ2-5, with D hard to call. Trimming took off 6 bases at V and 4 bases at J, with 15 bases between the two ends. The germline V gene encodes CDR1 MNHEY and CDR2 SVGEGT. The CDR3 covers 14 residues. The CDR3 sequence is CASSNGRWGETQYF. For the CDR3, the DNA is TGTGCCAGCAGCAATGGAAGGTGGGGAGAGACCCAGTACTTC.

The table lists this clonotype with many counts. The V call is TRBV7-9, the J call TRBJ2-5, with TRBD1 as a possible D gene (6 bases). The CDR3 length is 14 residues. Germline V gene data show CDR1 as SEHNR and CDR2 as FQNEAQ (reference sequence). With 5 bases removed from V and 5 bases from J, the gap between germline ends came to 15 bases. The CDR3 DNA follows: TGTGCCAGCAGCAGTGGGCAGGGGCGGGAGACCCAGTACTTC. This gives the protein CASSSGQGRETQYF.

This rearrangement joins TRBV6-2 or TRBV6-3 to TRBJ2-5; D is ambiguous. CDR3 length equals 14 residues. Germline-derived CDR1 and CDR2 are MNHEY and SVGEGT. Trimming left V 2 bases short and J 4 bases short, with 11 bases between. CDR3 nucleotides: TGTGCCAGCAGTTACCTGGCGAGAGGAGAGACCCAGTACTTC. It translates to CASSYLARGETQYF.

To note about this clonotype: An end of the junction differs from the germline gene, which may be a read error. The J gene is TRBJ2-5, the V gene TRBV24-1; a possible D gene is TRBD1 (6 bases). Germline lookup yields CDR1 KGHDR and CDR2 SFDVKD. The CDR3 is made up of 12 amino acids. The CDR3 bases are TGTGCCACCAGTAACTCGGACAGCCCCCCGGACTTC. Protein product: CATSNSDSPPDF.

This clonotype was seen many times. The rearrangement uses TRBV5-1 and TRBJ2-5; D remains unclear. The CDR3 runs 15 residues. Trimming shortened V by 1 base and J by 0 bases, and 10 bases separated the two germline ends. In germline, CDR1 is SGHRS, CDR2 YFSETQ. The CDR3 loop reads CASSLLGQYQETQYF. The CDR3 region has the DNA TGCGCCAGCAGCTTGTTGGGCCAGTACCAAGAGACCCAGTACTTC.

V is TRBV6-2 or TRBV6-3 and J is TRBJ2-4; 10 bases agree with TRBD1. V lost 4 bases to trimming and J lost 10 bases; unmatched junction nucleotides: 4. This CDR3 comprises 13 residues. CDR1 and CDR2 (germline): MNHEY, SVGEGT. CDR3 DNA: TGTGCCAGCAGTTTCCGGGACAGGGGTATTCAGTACTTC. Encoded protein: CASSFRDRGIQYF.

This clonotype appeared many times. V is TRBV12-3 or TRBV12-4 and J is TRBJ1-5; no firm D call. With 3 bases removed from V and 4 bases from J, the gap between germline ends came to 10 bases. The CDR3 has 14 residues. Here the CDR3 reads CASSFVRLNQPQHF. The CDR3 DNA follows: TGTGCCAGCAGTTTCGTACGCTTAAATCAGCCCCAGCATTTT.

The chain is built from TRBV6-1 and TRBJ1-2, with unresolved D. Trimming removed 5 bases from V and 8 bases from J, with 15 bases in between. The CDR3 extends over 13 amino acids. Germline CDR1 and CDR2: MNHNS and SASEGT. The CDR3, as DNA: TGTGCCAGCAGTCGACGGATTTATGGAGGCTACACCTTC. Translation gives CASSRRIYGGYTF.

This clonotype was observed at least ten times. The chain recombines TRBV7-2 with TRBJ2-4; 9 bases line up with TRBD1. Germline CDR1 and CDR2: SGHTA and FQGNSA. V trimming: 4 bases; J trimming: 8 bases; junction bases outside the gene matches: 15. The CDR3 runs to 17 residues. DNA of the CDR3: TGTGCCAGCAGCTCCACAGGGGGCGGCCTCGGGAAACACATTCAGTACTTC. It is translated as CASSSTGGGLGKHIQYF. Using reference TRBV7-2 and TRBJ2-4 for the parts outside the CDR3, the full variable domain is GAGVSQSPSNKVTEKGKDVELRCDPISGHTALYWYRQSLGQGLEFLIYFQGNSAPDKSGLPSDRFSAERTGGSVSTLTIQRTQQEDSAVYLCASSSTGGGLGKHIQYFGAGTRLSVL.

This clonotype was seen more than once but under ten times. Since the CDR3 does not end with the conserved phenylalanine or tryptophan, this likely comes from a read error. V usage is TRBV18 and J usage is TRBJ2-2; 10 bases are a match to TRBD2. The germline CDR1 and CDR2 sequences are KGHSH and LQKENI. The CDR3 is made up of 16 amino acids. The trim removed 4 bases at V and 3 bases at J, leaving 5 bases unmatched. The CDR3 DNA reads TGTGCCAGCTCACAGTCACTAGCGGGATACACCGGGGAGCTGTTTCTT. Protein sequence: CASSQSLAGYTGELFL.

This clonotype was counted at least ten times. The chain couples TRBV27 to TRBJ2-2, with TRBD2 identical over 11 bases. The CDR3 consists of 18 residues. V lost 1 base and J lost 1; bases outside the gene matches: 5. Looked up from germline, CDR1 is MNHEY and CDR2 is SMNVEV (reference sequence). CDR3 nucleotide sequence: TGTGCCAGCAGTTTATTAGCGGGGGGGCCACAGAACACCGGGGAGCTGTTTTTT. The encoded protein is CASSLLAGGPQNTGELFF.

In this sample, this clonotype turned up many times. The J gene is TRBJ2-7, the V gene TRBV27; 7 nucleotides agree with TRBD2. The CDR3 runs 14 residues. Looked up from germline, CDR1 is MNHEY and CDR2 is SMNVEV (reference sequence). V lost 8 bases, J lost 7 bases, and 14 bases stayed unmatched. CDR3 residues: CASEEPGGRREQYF. The CDR3 DNA is TGTGCCAGCGAAGAACCGGGAGGTAGGAGGGAGCAGTACTTC.

This chain uses TRBV19 with TRBJ2-7; TRBD1 matches 7 bases. Germline V lookup: CDR1 LNHDA, CDR2 SQIVND (reference sequence). The CDR3 covers 13 residues. J gave up 3 bases and V 10 bases, and 9 bases lay outside the gene matches. The CDR3 DNA follows: TGTGCCACCTGGGACAGACGAAGCTACGAGCAGTACTTC. Translating gives CATWDRRSYEQYF.

V gene TRBV12-3 or TRBV12-4 combines with J gene TRBJ2-2; TRBD2 matches at 12 bases. This CDR3 has 16 residues. The V segment lost 4 bases and the J segment 6 bases; nucleotides outside the gene matches: 6. The CDR3 protein is CASSWSSGRAPGELFF. The CDR3 DNA sequence: TGTGCCAGCAGTTGGTCTAGCGGGAGGGCCCCCGGGGAGCTGTTTTTT.

This clonotype was observed at least ten times. J is TRBJ1-2 and V is TRBV7-2; D remains unclear. The CDR3 runs to 15 residues. Deletions cut 1 base from V and 9 bases from J, with 18 bases between. Germline values: CDR1 SGHTA, CDR2 FQGNSA. CDR3 nucleotide sequence: TGTGCCAGCAGCTTAGGACGGCCCGCCCTGGGAAGCTACACCTTC. This sequence encodes CASSLGRPALGSYTF.

This clonotype was detected ten times or more. The chain links TRBV27 to TRBJ2-7, with TRBD1 matching 9 bases. This CDR3 spans 15 amino acids. Germline CDR1 and CDR2: MNHEY and SMNVEV (reference sequence). The V segment lost 7 bases and the J segment 4 bases; nucleotides outside the gene matches: 11. CDR3 in amino acids: CASTPILGQGYEQYF. In nucleotides, the CDR3 is TGTGCCAGCACCCCGATCTTGGGACAGGGATACGAGCAGTACTTC.

This clonotype was seen repeatedly, ten times or more. This chain connects TRBV7-2 to TRBJ1-2; D remains ambiguous. The V end was cut by 5 bases, the J end by 5 bases, with 15 bases between. The germline V gene has CDR1 SGHTA and CDR2 FQGNSA. CDR3 length equals 14 residues. The CDR3 DNA reads TGTGCCAGCAGCCGGGCGGGCGCAGCTTATGGCTACACCTTC. Encoded protein: CASSRAGAAYGYTF.